The 15 T cell receptor beta chains below all came from one sample that was sequenced in a study of T cells after yellow fever vaccination. TCRdb processed the 5' RACE reads anew with MiXCR; each CDR3 protein has one entry. Of some 670,000 distinct CDR3 sequences in the sample, 12% are singletons; the top ten hold 14% to 15%. The material was PBMCs, obtained on the day of the yellow fever booster vaccination. The receptors were sampled from a man in his thirties or forties who received the YFV17D yellow fever vaccine.

The gene calls are TRBV7-6 and TRBJ2-1; D tentatively fits TRBD1 or TRBD2 (6 bases each). The CDR3 has 14 residues. V was trimmed by 1 base and J by 5 bases, leaving 9 bases between them. Looked up from germline, CDR1 is SGHVS and CDR2 is FNYEAQ. The CDR3: CASSLERGDNEQFF. The CDR3 DNA is TGTGCCAGCAGCTTAGAAAGGGGGGACAATGAGCAGTTCTTC.

This chain joins TRBV18 and TRBJ2-3; tentatively, D is TRBD2 (5 bases). Germline CDR1 and CDR2: KGHSH and LQKENI. Trimming removed 2 bases at V and 2 bases at J, with 8 bases between. The CDR3 spans 14 residues. The DNA for the CDR3 is TGTGCCAGCTCACCAACGGGGTACACAGATACGCAGTATTTT. Protein product: CASSPTGYTDTQYF.

This clonotype came up a few times. The gene calls are TRBV18 and TRBJ1-1; D is unresolved. This CDR3 contains 13 residues. Trimming stripped 3 bases from V and 3 bases from J, with 8 bases between. From germline, CDR1 is KGHSH and CDR2 LQKENI. CDR3 protein: CASSPFGDTEAFF. CDR3 sequence (DNA): TGTGCCAGCTCACCTTTCGGAGACACTGAAGCTTTCTTT.

On this clonotype: Germline and junction disagree at one end, which may indicate a read error. CDR3 sequence: CASSPSGTAQETQYF. Written as DNA, the CDR3 is TGTGCTAGCAGCCCTTCTGGGACGGCACAAGAGACCCAGTACTTC. The chain carries TRBV7-7 and TRBJ2-5; TRBD1 or TRBD2 may be the D gene (5 bases each). Germline V gives CDR1 SSHAT, CDR2 FNYEAQ (reference sequence). The CDR3 is made up of 15 amino acids.

CDR3 coding DNA: TGTGCCAGCGAAACCCGGGGGGGGAAGAGCTCCTACGAGCAGTACTTC. This codes for CASETRGGKSSYEQYF. The V gene is TRBV7-9, the J gene TRBJ2-7, with 8 bases identical to TRBD2. The junction had 12 bases not matched to a gene; V was cut back by 8 bases and J by 0 bases. The CDR3 length is 16 residues. The germline V gene encodes CDR1 SEHNR and CDR2 FQNEAQ (reference sequence).

This clonotype was observed a handful of times. The chain combines TRBV12-3 or TRBV12-4 with TRBJ2-3, with D unclear. Trimming stripped 6 bases from V and 2 bases from J, with 9 bases between. The CDR3 is made up of 13 amino acids. The CDR3 protein is CASRSDATDTQYF. The CDR3 coding sequence is TGTGCCAGCAGGTCGGACGCCACAGATACGCAGTATTTT.

This clonotype was recorded a few times. The chain couples TRBV20-1 to TRBJ2-4; tentative D call: TRBD1 (7 bases). The CDR3 has 14 residues. Germline CDR1 and CDR2: DFQATT and SNEGSKA (reference sequence). Trimming stripped 2 bases from V and 3 bases from J, with 11 bases between. The CDR3 loop is CSARPRGDKNIQYF. In nucleotides, the CDR3 is TGCAGTGCTAGACCCAGGGGGGACAAAAACATTCAGTACTTC.

Only a few counts were recorded for this clonotype. The rearrangement joins TRBV5-1 to TRBJ2-5, with TRBD1 matching 11 bases. Looked up from germline, CDR1 is SGHRS and CDR2 is YFSETQ. After removal of 4 bases from V and 5 bases from J, the junction contained 16 bases not matched to a gene. The CDR3 is 18 residues long. Written as DNA, the CDR3 is TGCGCCAGCAGCCTGGGGACAGGGGGATCGGGGACTGTGGAGACCCAGTACTTC. It translates to CASSLGTGGSGTVETQYF.

A few counts support this clonotype. This chain links TRBV5-1 with TRBJ2-7; D is uncertain. Trimming took off 4 bases at V and 4 bases at J, with 18 bases between the two ends. The germline V gene has CDR1 SGHRS and CDR2 YFSETQ. The CDR3 has 15 amino acids. The CDR3 DNA reads TGCGCCAGCAGCCCTCGGGTTCAGCCGGTGTACGAGCAGTACTTC. It translates to CASSPRVQPVYEQYF.

This clonotype occurred a few times. This chain uses TRBV2 with TRBJ2-7, with 11 bases lining up with TRBD1. CDR1 is SNHLY, CDR2 FYNNEI, per germline. The CDR3 is 15 amino acids. V shed 6 bases, J shed 6 bases, and the junction held 10 bases outside the gene matches. CDR3 protein: CASRGPGQGATEQYF. DNA for the CDR3: TGTGCCAGCAGGGGGCCCGGACAGGGGGCTACCGAGCAGTACTTC. Based on the CDR3 plus reference TRBV2 and TRBJ2-7, the full variable domain is EPEVTQTPSHQVTQMGQEVILRCVPISNHLYFYWYRQILGQKVEFLVSFYNNEISEKSEIFDDQFSVERPDGSNFTLKIRSTKLEDSAMYFCASRGPGQGATEQYFGPGTRLTVT.

This clonotype was seen a few times. The CDR3 DNA follows: TGCGCCAGCAGCCCAGGGCCCATGGAGACCCAGTACTTC. It encodes CASSPGPMETQYF. V is TRBV5-1 and J is TRBJ2-5; maybe TRBD1 (5 bases). CDR1 is SGHRS and CDR2 is YFSETQ in the germline V gene. The length of the CDR3 is 13 residues. The germline V and J ends were trimmed by 4 bases and 5 bases, with 12 bases remaining between them.

The chain links TRBV27 to TRBJ2-7, with 7 bases that match TRBD1. CDR1 MNHEY and CDR2 SMNVEV come from the germline V gene (reference sequence). Trimming removed 5 bases from V and 9 bases from J; junction bases left unmatched: 19. This CDR3 has 16 amino acids. This CDR3 reads CASSPYRTGAVDRQYF. As DNA, the CDR3 is TGTGCCAGCAGTCCATACCGGACAGGTGCGGTCGATCGGCAGTACTTC.

The chain employs TRBV3-1 and TRBJ1-3, with TRBD1 matching over 9 bases. V gave up 5 bases and J gave up 2 bases; unmatched junction bases: 7. The CDR3 has 16 amino acids. The germline CDR1 and CDR2 sequences are LGHDT and YNNKEL (reference sequence). CDR3 DNA sequence: TGTGCCAGCAGCACGACGACAGGGGGGACTGGAAACACCATATATTTT. The encoded protein is CASSTTTGGTGNTIYF.

This clonotype has only a few counts. The chain employs TRBV5-1 and TRBJ1-4; TRBD1 is a possible D gene (6 bases). There are 15 residues in the CDR3. Trimming cost V 0 bases and J 6 bases, with 12 bases left between them. Germline V lookup: CDR1 SGHRS, CDR2 YFSETQ. As DNA, the CDR3 is TGCGCCAGCAGCTTGGGGGGGCAGCAAGATGAAAAACTGTTTTTT. This encodes CASSLGGQQDEKLFF.

This clonotype was seen at least ten times. The junction departs from germline at one end; a sequencing error may be responsible. V and J are TRBV5-1 and TRBJ2-6, with a weak D call TRBD1 (6 bases). Germline V gene data show CDR1 as SGHRS and CDR2 as YFSETQ. CDR3 length equals 15 residues. As DNA, the CDR3 is TGTGCCAGCAGCTTAGAGGGGGCTGGGGCCAACGTCCTGACTTTC. Translated: CASSLEGAGANVLTF.